This T cell receptor beta chain appears in the sequencing data of a study of tumor-infiltrating lymphocytes in primary liver carcinoma. This clonotype was observed a few times. The CDR3 has 16 residues. The ends were cut back, 5 bases at V and 0 bases at J, with 15 bases in the middle. Germline loops: CDR1 LNHDA, CDR2 SQIVND (reference sequence). Both blood RNA, taken from unsorted whole blood, and germline DNA were extracted. The study enrolled treatment-naive patients with chronic HBV infection. Prior to the surgical procedure, around 4.3 milliliters of peripheral blood were collected. Making TCR beta cDNA involved roughly 500 ng total RNA and a constant-region primer. Employing slightly modified ARM-PCR, three nested multiplex PCR rounds were run, and these gave rise to the TCR beta libraries. A C-beta reverse primer and TRBV1-TRBV30 forward primers served in each of the first two PCR rounds, at about 9 cycles apiece. TCRdb re-derived calls from the multiplex PCR reads in MiXCR, one entry per CDR3 protein. The sample carries 180,000 or so distinct CDR3 sequences, about 60% recorded once.

The receptor's source is a middle-aged man with primary liver carcinoma and hepatitis B virus infection. Specimen: peripheral blood. V is TRBV19 and J is TRBJ2-3, with D perhaps matching TRBD1 (6 bases). The CDR3 sequence: CASSFSRGGSTDTQYF. The CDR3, as DNA: TGTGCCAGTAGTTTTAGCAGGGGTGGAAGCACAGATACGCAGTATTTT.